The present entry profiles one T cell receptor (beta chain) with its context. This specimen comes from a study of CD8 T cells in Susac syndrome. Background on the study: At the time of blood draw, patients with Susac syndrome were therapy-naive, receiving corticosteroids, or receiving intravenous immunoglobulin alone.

It was with random hexamers that roughly 0.5 to 1 ug RNA was reverse transcribed. Amplification of TCR beta CDR3 was carried out by immunoSEQ multiplex PCR, which covered 54 Vbeta and 13 Jbeta segments. TCRdb fed the immunoSEQ multiplex PCR reads into MiXCR, producing one record per CDR3 protein. The repertoire holds under 200,000 distinct CDR3 sequences, with roughly 91% as singletons. CDR1 and CDR2 (germline): DFQATT, SNEGSKA (reference sequence). Trimming removed 6 bases from V and 2 bases from J; junction bases left unmatched: 6. CDR3 length: 13 residues. The sequencing input was CD4+ T cells from PBMCs. The chain carries TRBV20-1 and TRBJ2-7; 8 nucleotides match TRBD2. The source is a human donor with Susac syndrome. The CDR3 region has the DNA TGCAGTGCCGGACTAGCTCAGACCTACGAGCAGTACTTC. Its translation: CSAGLAQTYEQYF.